This record concerns one TCR beta chain sequence. Its antigen is undetermined. CDR1 and CDR2 from the germline V gene are SEHNR and FQNEAQ (reference sequence). The CDR3 totals 14 residues. The ends were cut back, 1 base at V and 2 bases at J, with 8 bases in the middle. These data originate in a study of cytomegalovirus exposure and HLA in healthy donors. Both 60 Vbeta primers and 13 Jbeta primers went into the PCR. Original analysis: As a later analysis found, there were approximately 80 million unique TCR beta chains, of which some 10 million were shared. Generated by immunoSEQ multiplex PCR, the TCRdb table keeps only in-frame clones and is missing some. V and J calls and clone size are as listed in that table; D and trimming were resolved from the DNA. This sample carries roughly 240,000 clones, more than 75% of them seen once, and the ten largest clones take 5% to 6%. Study-level findings and limits: In an earlier analysis, most TCR beta V segments were productive about 87% or about 30% of the time. As a later analysis showed, a missense DCLRE1C variant was linked to trimming of TCR beta V- and J-genes. Cytomegalovirus-associated TCR beta chains were listed, numbering 150 to 200.

Sequenced material: PBMCs. The TCR comes from a woman aged 40 to 55 in good health and CMV-seropositive. The chain is built from TRBV7-9 and TRBJ1-2, with a weak D call TRBD1 (6 bases). The CDR3 protein is CASSLEGGNYGYTF. For the CDR3, the DNA is TGTGCCAGCAGCTTAGAGGGGGGGAACTATGGCTACACCTTC.